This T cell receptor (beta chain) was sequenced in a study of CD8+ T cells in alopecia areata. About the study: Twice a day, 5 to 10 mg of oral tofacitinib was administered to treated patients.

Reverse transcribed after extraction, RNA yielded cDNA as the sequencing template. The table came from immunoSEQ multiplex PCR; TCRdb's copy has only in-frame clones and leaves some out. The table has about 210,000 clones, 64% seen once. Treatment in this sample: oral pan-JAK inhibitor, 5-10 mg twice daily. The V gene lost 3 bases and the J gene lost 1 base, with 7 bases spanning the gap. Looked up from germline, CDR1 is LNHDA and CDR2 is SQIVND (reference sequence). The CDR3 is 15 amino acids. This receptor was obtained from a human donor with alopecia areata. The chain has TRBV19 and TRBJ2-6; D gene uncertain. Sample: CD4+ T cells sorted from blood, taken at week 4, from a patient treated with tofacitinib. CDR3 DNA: TGTGCCAGTAGTATCTCAGTTTCTGGGGCCAACGTCCTGACTTTC. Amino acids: CASSISVSGANVLTF.